This T cell receptor beta chain was sequenced for a study of blood T cell repertoires in COVID-19. Profiling relied on immunoSEQ multiplex PCR, and the TCRdb table lists in-frame clones only, not all of them. The sample has 150,000 to 200,000 clones, under 90% seen once. This clone has only one observation. The clonotype was recovered from a man aged 35-49 years with acute or convalescent COVID-19. Sequenced sample: peripheral blood.

The CDR3 spells CSVEVGGGAQGNTIYF. CDR3 DNA: TGCAGCGTTGAAGTTGGCGGGGGGGCGCAAGGAAACACCATATATTTT. This chain joins TRBV29-1 and TRBJ1-3; D might be TRBD1 (6 bases). CDR3 length: 16 amino acids. V was pared by 1 base and J by 4 bases, with 17 bases between. From germline, CDR1 is SQVTM and CDR2 ANQGSEA.